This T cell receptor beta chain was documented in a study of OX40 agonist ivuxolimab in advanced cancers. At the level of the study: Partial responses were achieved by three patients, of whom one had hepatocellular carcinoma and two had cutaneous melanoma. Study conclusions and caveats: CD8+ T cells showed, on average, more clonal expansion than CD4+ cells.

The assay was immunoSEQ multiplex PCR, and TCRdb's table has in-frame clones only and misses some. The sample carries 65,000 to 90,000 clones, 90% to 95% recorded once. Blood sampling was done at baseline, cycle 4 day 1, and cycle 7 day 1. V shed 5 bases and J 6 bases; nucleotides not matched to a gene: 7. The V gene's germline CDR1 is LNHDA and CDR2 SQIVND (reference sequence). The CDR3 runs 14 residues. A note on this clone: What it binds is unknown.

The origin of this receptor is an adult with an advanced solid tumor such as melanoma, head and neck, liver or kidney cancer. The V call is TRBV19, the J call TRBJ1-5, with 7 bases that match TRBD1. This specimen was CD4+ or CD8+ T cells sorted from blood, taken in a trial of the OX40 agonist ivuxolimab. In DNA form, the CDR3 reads TGTGCCAGTAGTTGGCAGGGGGATGGTCAGCCCCAGCATTTT. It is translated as CASSWQGDGQPQHF. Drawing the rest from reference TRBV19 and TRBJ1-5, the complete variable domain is DGGITQSPKYLFRKEGQNVTLSCEQNLNHDAMYWYRQDPGQGLRLIYYSQIVNDFQKGDIAEGYSVSREKKESFPLTVTSAQKNPTAFYLCASSWQGDGQPQHFGDGTRLSIL.